The 26 T cell receptor beta chains in this list originate from one sample, sequenced in a study of blood T cell repertoires in COVID-19. Libraries were prepared by immunoSEQ multiplex PCR; TCRdb keeps only in-frame clonotypes and omits some of them. The sample holds a few hundred thousand clones, over 80% seen once. The sequenced material came from PBMCs or T cells enriched from blood (not recorded which). These receptor sequences come from a woman in her 40s who had been exposed to COVID-19.

V gene TRBV4-1 combines with J gene TRBJ2-2; possibly TRBD1 for D (6 bases). The CDR3 loop spans 18 amino acids. V shed 0 bases and J shed 2 bases, with 16 bases lying between them. Germline CDR1 is MGHRA and CDR2 is YSYEKL. The CDR3 DNA follows: TGCGCCAGCAGCCAAGAAGGCCTTCAGGGGTCTAACACCGGGGAGCTGTTTTTT. Amino acid sequence: CASSQEGLQGSNTGELFF.

The chain links TRBV28 to TRBJ1-1; 7 bases fit TRBD1. This CDR3 comprises 18 residues. V lost 1 base, J lost 5 bases, and 16 bases stayed unmatched. Germline V gene lookup returns CDR1 MDHEN and CDR2 SYDVKM. The CDR3 loop is CASSLLLGDRLFQTEAFF. Written as DNA, the CDR3 is TGTGCCAGCAGTTTATTATTAGGGGACAGACTGTTTCAAACTGAAGCTTTCTTT.

The chain has TRBV19 and TRBJ2-6, with a tentative D call TRBD1 (6 bases). The CDR3 runs 16 residues. Germline CDR1 reads LNHDA; CDR2 reads SQIVND (reference sequence). Deletions cut 3 bases from V and 2 bases from J, with 11 bases between. The CDR3 DNA is TGTGCCAGTAGTATGCCCCCAGGGGCTGGGGCCAACGTCCTGACTTTC. Amino acids: CASSMPPGAGANVLTF. Filled out from reference TRBV19 and TRBJ2-6, the complete variable domain reads DGGITQSPKYLFRKEGQNVTLSCEQNLNHDAMYWYRQDPGQGLRLIYYSQIVNDFQKGDIAEGYSVSREKKESFPLTVTSAQKNPTAFYLCASSMPPGAGANVLTFGAGSRLTVL.

The chain carries TRBV30 and TRBJ1-4; TRBD1 might be the D (6 bases). CDR1 is GTSNPN and CDR2 is SVGIG in the germline V gene (reference sequence). The CDR3 runs to 10 residues. V was clipped by 5 bases and J by 8 bases, with 6 bases between them. The CDR3 DNA reads TGTGCCTGGGGGACAGAAAAACTGTTTTTT. This encodes CAWGTEKLFF.

The CDR3 loop is CASSLRPGYGYTF. The CDR3 nucleotides read TGTGCCAGCAGCTTGAGGCCAGGGTATGGCTACACCTTC. This chain uses TRBV5-4 with TRBJ1-2, with D possibly being TRBD1 (5 bases). Germline assignment: CDR1 SGHNT and CDR2 YYREEE (reference sequence). The CDR3 runs to 13 residues. Trimming pared 1 base from V and 5 bases from J, leaving 9 bases between.

The V gene is TRBV6-2 or TRBV6-3, the J gene TRBJ2-1, with a tentative D call TRBD1 (5 bases). The CDR3 is 16 amino acids. Germline-derived CDR1 and CDR2 are MNHEY and SVGEGT. Between the trimmed V and J ends, which lost 6 bases and 0 bases, there was a span of 15 bases. The CDR3 sequence: CASSSVQESSYNEQFF. CDR3 DNA: TGTGCCAGCAGCTCCGTACAGGAGAGCTCCTACAATGAGCAGTTCTTC.

The CDR3 loop is CASATGSSYNEQFF. The CDR3 DNA is TGTGCCAGCGCCACAGGGAGCTCCTACAATGAGCAGTTCTTC. The chain recombines TRBV6-4 with TRBJ2-1; maybe TRBD1 (6 bases). The CDR3 has 14 residues. Trimming took off 8 bases at V and 0 bases at J, with 11 bases between the two ends. CDR1 MRHNA and CDR2 SNTAGT come from the germline V gene.

A few counts support this clone. V gene TRBV7-9 combines with J gene TRBJ2-1; TRBD2 agrees at 8 bases. V shed 4 bases and J 0 bases; nucleotides not matched to a gene: 5. The CDR3 has 16 residues. Germline V gene data show CDR1 as SEHNR and CDR2 as FQNEAQ (reference sequence). This CDR3 is CASSSPGGASYNEQFF. The CDR3 nucleotides read TGTGCCAGCAGCTCCCCGGGGGGGGCCTCCTACAATGAGCAGTTCTTC.

The chain couples TRBV28 to TRBJ2-3, with 14 nucleotides matching TRBD2. Losses at the gene ends were 1 base for V and 2 bases for J; bases not matched to a gene: 8. This CDR3 has 19 amino acids. The germline V gene encodes CDR1 MDHEN and CDR2 SYDVKM. DNA of the CDR3: TGTGCCAGCAGTTTATCCTATGGGACTAGCGGGGGAAACACAGATACGCAGTATTTT. Protein product: CASSLSYGTSGGNTDTQYF.

This chain links TRBV28 with TRBJ2-3; the D is unclear. Trimming left V 8 bases short and J 6 bases short, with 9 bases between. Germline CDR1 MDHEN, CDR2 SYDVKM. The CDR3 loop spans 11 amino acids. The CDR3 nucleotides read TGTGCCAGCGGCCCCTGGGATACGCAGTATTTT. Protein: CASGPWDTQYF. Complete variable domain (other parts from reference TRBV28 and TRBJ2-3): DVKVTQSSRYLVKRTGEKVFLECVQDMDHENMFWYRQDPGLGLRLIYFSYDVKMKEKGDIPEGYSVSREKKERFSLILESASTNQTSMYLCASGPWDTQYFGPGTRLTVL.

The chain joins TRBV5-1 to TRBJ2-7; a possible D gene is TRBD2 (6 bases). Germline CDR1 SGHRS, CDR2 YFSETQ. CDR3 length: 14 residues. Trimming stripped 3 bases from V and 4 bases from J, with 14 bases between. Here the CDR3 DNA reads TGCGCCAGCAGCTCCGGGACTCAAACTTACGAGCAGTACTTC. As protein: CASSSGTQTYEQYF.

The chain recombines TRBV7-9 with TRBJ2-7, with 9 bases identical to TRBD1. After removal of 5 bases from V and 3 bases from J, the junction contained 8 bases not matched to a gene. The CDR3 runs to 15 residues. Germline loops: CDR1 SEHNR, CDR2 FQNEAQ (reference sequence). The DNA for the CDR3 is TGTGCCAGCAGCCCCAACCCGGGACAGGGCTACGAGCAGTACTTC. It is translated as CASSPNPGQGYEQYF.

The rearrangement joins TRBV9 to TRBJ1-1, with a weak D call TRBD1 (5 bases). This CDR3 has 13 amino acids. Trimming took 2 bases from V and 4 from J, leaving 9 bases between them. Germline V gene data show CDR1 as SGDLS and CDR2 as YYNGEE. CDR3 DNA sequence: TGTGCCAGCAGCGTGGGGCGACGCACTGAAGCTTTCTTT. It is translated as CASSVGRRTEAFF. Looking up the rest from reference TRBV9 and TRBJ1-1 gives the full variable domain: DSGVTQTPKHLITATGQRVTLRCSPRSGDLSVYWYQQSLDQGLQFLIQYYNGEERAKGNILERFSAQQFPDLHSELNLSSLELGDSALYFCASSVGRRTEAFFGQGTRLTVV.

This chain links TRBV3-1 (or the pseudogene TRBV3-2) with TRBJ2-5; weak D call: TRBD2 (6 bases). The V gene lost 1 base and the J gene lost 5 bases, with 11 bases spanning the gap. Germline V gene data show CDR1 as LGHDT and CDR2 as YNNKEL (reference sequence). This CDR3 has 14 amino acids. Here the CDR3 DNA reads TGTGCCAGCAGCCAAGGGGGAGGTATGGAGACCCAGTACTTC. Its translation is CASSQGGGMETQYF.

The gene calls are TRBV12-3 or TRBV12-4 and TRBJ2-1, with D possibly matching TRBD1 (5 bases). V lost 6 bases to trimming and J lost 4 bases, with 10 bases between them. The CDR3 has 13 residues. The chain's CDR3 is CASRQTEYNEQFF. DNA of the CDR3: TGTGCCAGCAGACAGACAGAATACAATGAGCAGTTCTTC.

This clone came up once. The genes are TRBV5-1 and TRBJ1-2, with 7 bases identical to TRBD1. CDR1 is SGHRS, CDR2 YFSETQ, per germline. This CDR3 has 15 residues. Germline trimming cut 4 bases from V and 1 base from J; bases unmatched to any gene: 7. The CDR3: CASSGGTALNYGYTF. CDR3 DNA: TGCGCCAGCAGCGGAGGGACAGCTCTTAACTATGGCTACACCTTC. Looking up the rest from reference TRBV5-1 and TRBJ1-2 gives the full variable domain: KAGVTQTPRYLIKTRGQQVTLSCSPISGHRSVSWYQQTPGQGLQFLFEYFSETQRNKGNFPGRFSGRQFSNSRSEMNVSTLELGDSALYLCASSGGTALNYGYTFGSGTRLTVV.

The chain employs TRBV29-1 and TRBJ2-1; 10 bases are a match to TRBD2. Germline V gene lookup returns CDR1 SQVTM and CDR2 ANQGSEA. CDR3 size: 14 residues. With V trimmed by 6 bases and J by 1 base, 3 bases remained unmatched. DNA for the CDR3: TGCAGCGTCGCTAGCGGGAGTTCCTACAATGAGCAGTTCTTC. The encoded protein is CSVASGSSYNEQFF.

The chain is built from TRBV5-4 and TRBJ2-5; TRBD1 is a possible D gene (7 bases). The V end was cut by 6 bases, the J end by 4 bases, with 13 bases between. The CDR3 totals 13 residues. Germline assignment: CDR1 SGHNT and CDR2 YYREEE (reference sequence). The CDR3 reads CASTFQGGETQYF. The CDR3, as DNA: TGTGCCAGCACTTTCCAGGGGGGAGAGACCCAGTACTTC.

The chain is built from TRBV30 and TRBJ1-5; D is perhaps TRBD1 (5 bases). The germline V and J ends were trimmed by 1 base and 6 bases, with 13 bases remaining between them. Germline V CDR1 and CDR2: GTSNPN, SVGIG (reference sequence). This CDR3 spans 14 amino acids. CDR3: CAWSGGLVRQPQHF. CDR3 DNA: TGTGCCTGGAGTGGGGGCCTAGTTCGTCAGCCCCAGCATTTT. Variable domain in full (rest from reference TRBV30 and TRBJ1-5): SQTIHQWPATLVQPVGSPLSLECTVEGTSNPNLYWYRQAAGRGLQLLFYSVGIGQISSEVPQNLSASRPQDRQFILSSKKLLLSDSGFYLCAWSGGLVRQPQHFGDGTRLSIL.

This clone has just a few counts. The CDR3 DNA sequence: TGTGCCAGCACCCCCGGGCTTCTGAGGGGGTCAGTTCGGCTGTTTTTT. Its translation is CASTPGLLRGSVRLFF. The chain links TRBV28 to TRBJ1-4; perhaps TRBD1 as D (6 bases). Trimming cost V 7 bases and J 14 bases, with 29 bases left between them. The CDR3 covers 16 residues. Germline-derived CDR1 and CDR2 are MDHEN and SYDVKM.

The chain combines TRBV11-3 with TRBJ2-4; weak D call: TRBD1 (5 bases). CDR1 is SGHNT, CDR2 YENEEA, per germline. V was shortened by 5 bases and J by 3 bases, with 8 bases between the two germline ends. The CDR3 length is 13 residues. CDR3 in amino acids: CASSNQGKNIQYF. In nucleotides, the CDR3 is TGTGCCAGCAGCAACCAGGGCAAAAACATTCAGTACTTC.

The gene calls are TRBV18 and TRBJ2-2; maybe TRBD1 (6 bases). The germline gives CDR1 KGHSH, CDR2 LQKENI. The CDR3 has 17 amino acids. V lost 0 bases, J lost 2 bases, and 13 bases lay in between. The CDR3: CASSPPRTESNTGELFF. The CDR3 region has the DNA TGTGCCAGCTCACCACCCAGGACAGAAAGCAACACCGGGGAGCTGTTTTTT.

The J gene is TRBJ1-2, the V gene TRBV19; the match to TRBD1 covers 10 bases. Germline CDR1 LNHDA, CDR2 SQIVND (reference sequence). V lost 2 bases, J lost 8 bases, and 5 bases stayed unmatched. The CDR3 length is 14 residues. DNA of the CDR3: TGTGCCAGTAGTATATTCCGGGACAGGGGAGGCTACACCTTC. Translation gives CASSIFRDRGGYTF.

This chain joins TRBV19 and TRBJ1-4; the match to TRBD1 covers 10 bases. Looked up from germline, CDR1 is LNHDA and CDR2 is SQIVND (reference sequence). This CDR3 is 14 amino acids long. J lost 7 bases, V lost 6 bases, and 5 bases had no gene match. This CDR3 is CASSQTGGFEKLFF. The DNA of the CDR3 is TGTGCCAGTAGCCAGACAGGGGGCTTTGAAAAACTGTTTTTT.

The V and J genes are TRBV24-1 and TRBJ2-4; 8 bases agree with TRBD1. Germline-derived CDR1 and CDR2 are KGHDR and SFDVKD. J gave up 1 base and V 4 bases, and 14 bases lay outside the gene matches. The CDR3 is made up of 19 amino acids. CDR3 sequence (DNA): TGTGCCACCAGTGAAAGCGGACAGGGAACGTCCGTGGCCAAAAACATTCAGTACTTC. It encodes CATSESGQGTSVAKNIQYF.

V usage is TRBV27 and J usage is TRBJ2-7; 8 positions match TRBD1. This CDR3 is built from 14 residues. Germline V gene sequence: CDR1 MNHEY, CDR2 SMNVEV (reference sequence). The CDR3 here is CVSGKDRAYYEQYV. CDR3 bases: TGTGTAAGTGGGAAGGACAGGGCATACTACGAGCAGTACGTC.